This T cell receptor (beta chain) emerged from a study of T cell responses to AZD1222 COVID-19 vaccine. Study-wide points: Vaccine-related CD4 TCRs covered spike, predominating at 160-218 and 743-854. Two doses of AZD1222 preceded a rise in Spike-specific TCR breadth and depth. Donors in the cohort were predominantly white British and more often female, and clonal diversity was possibly underestimated.

As to this clone: The target antigen is unknown.

Germline V gene sequence: CDR1 LGHDT, CDR2 YNNKEL (reference sequence). This CDR3 has 16 residues. V was pared by 3 bases and J by 5 bases, with 7 bases of the junction left unmatched. Repertoires were generated with immunoSEQ multiplex PCR, while TCRdb's copy carries only in-frame clones and drops some. The sample records roughly 140,000 clones, about nine tenths being singletons. The V gene is TRBV3-1 (or the pseudogene TRBV3-2), the J gene TRBJ2-5; 12 nucleotides align to TRBD2. The TCR was taken from an adult who received the AZD1222 COVID-19 vaccine. This specimen consisted of peripheral blood, obtained 28 days after the second AZD1222 dose. CDR3 DNA: TGTGCCAGCAGCCAGACGACTAGCGGGAGTGGGGAGACCCAGTACTTC. Protein product: CASSQTTSGSGETQYF.